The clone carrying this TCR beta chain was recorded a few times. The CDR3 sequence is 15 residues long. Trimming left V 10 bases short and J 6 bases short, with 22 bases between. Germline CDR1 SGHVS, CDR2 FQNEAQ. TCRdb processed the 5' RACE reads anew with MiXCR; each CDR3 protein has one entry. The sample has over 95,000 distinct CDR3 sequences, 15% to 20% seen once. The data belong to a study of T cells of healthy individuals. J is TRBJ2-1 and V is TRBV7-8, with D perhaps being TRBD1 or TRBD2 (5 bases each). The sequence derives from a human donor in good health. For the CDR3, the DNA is TGTGCCACCCGACGTCCGGGACCGCCCCCCAATGAGCAGTTCTTC. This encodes CATRRPGPPPNEQFF.